This paragraph covers one T cell receptor (beta chain) sequence. Its antigen is unidentified. The CDR3 totals 16 residues. V was pared by 2 bases and J by 5 bases, with 6 bases of the junction left unmatched. Germline CDR1 is SGHRS and CDR2 is YFSETQ. This sample is drawn from a study of T cell responses to AZD1222 COVID-19 vaccine. The study, taken as a whole, reports: Nearly half of spike-specific TCRs reportedly target variant regions that are unmutated in the B.1.351 and B.1.1.7 variants. Spike-specific TCR breadth and depth rose after two AZD1222 doses.

Method: immunoSEQ multiplex PCR; TCRdb's copy keeps in-frame clones and lacks some. This repertoire shows some 100,000 clones, 85% to 90% found once; its top ten account for about 10%. The clonotype originates from an adult in good health. The chain couples TRBV5-1 to TRBJ2-5; 13 nucleotides match TRBD2. This sample comprised peripheral blood, obtained on day 0 of AZD1222 vaccination. DNA for the CDR3: TGCGCCAGCAGCTTTGGACTAGCGGGAGAGTCGGAGACCCAGTACTTC. Translated: CASSFGLAGESETQYF.